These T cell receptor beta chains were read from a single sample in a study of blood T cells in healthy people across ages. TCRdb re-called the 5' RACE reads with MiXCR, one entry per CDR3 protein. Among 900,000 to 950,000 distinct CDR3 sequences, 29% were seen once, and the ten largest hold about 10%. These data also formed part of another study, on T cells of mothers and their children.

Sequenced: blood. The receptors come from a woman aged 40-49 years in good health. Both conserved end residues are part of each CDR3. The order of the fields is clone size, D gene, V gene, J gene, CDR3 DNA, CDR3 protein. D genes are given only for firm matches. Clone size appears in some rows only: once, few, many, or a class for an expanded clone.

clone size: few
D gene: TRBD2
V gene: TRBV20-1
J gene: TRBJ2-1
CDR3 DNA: TGCAGTGCTCCCCAAAACTCGGGGGGGCCTAGGAATGAGCAGTTCTTC
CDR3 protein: CSAPQNSGGPRNEQFF

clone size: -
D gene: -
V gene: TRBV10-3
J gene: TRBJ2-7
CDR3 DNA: TGTGCCGCTACGGCATCCAGCGGAGTTACCTACGAGCAGTACTTC
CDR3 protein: CAATASSGVTYEQYF

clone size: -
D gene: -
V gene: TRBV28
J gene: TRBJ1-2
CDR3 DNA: TGTGCCAGCGGGTCCTCCGGGACGGTGAACTATGGCTACGCCTTC
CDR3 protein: CASGSSGTVNYGYAF

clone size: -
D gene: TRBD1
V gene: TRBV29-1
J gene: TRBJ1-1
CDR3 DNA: TGCAGCGTTGTTTGGGGACAGACGGGAGCTTTCTTT
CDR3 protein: CSVVWGQTGAFF

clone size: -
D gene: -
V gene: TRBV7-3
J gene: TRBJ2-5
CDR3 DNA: TGTGCCAGCACCTCCCTCCGAGGGCCCGAGACCCAGTACTTC
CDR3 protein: CASTSLRGPETQYF

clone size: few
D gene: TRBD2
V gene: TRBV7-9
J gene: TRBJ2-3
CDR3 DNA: TGTGCCAGCGGCCTTAGCGGGGGGGCAGATACGCAGTATTTT
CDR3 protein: CASGLSGGADTQYF

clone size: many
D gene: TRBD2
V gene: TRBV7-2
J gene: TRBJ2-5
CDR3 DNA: TGTGCCAGCAGCTTCGGCGGGGGAATGGAGACCCAGTACTTC
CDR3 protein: CASSFGGGMETQYF

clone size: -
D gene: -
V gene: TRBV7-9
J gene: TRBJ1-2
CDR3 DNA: TGTGCCAGCAGTCGGGCGTCGGATGGCCAACCTATGGGCTACACCTTC
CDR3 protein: CASSRASDGQPMGYTF

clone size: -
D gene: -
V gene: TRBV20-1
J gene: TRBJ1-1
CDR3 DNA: TGCAGTGCGCAGCAGGGGTACACTGAAGCTTTCTTT
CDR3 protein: CSAQQGYTEAFF

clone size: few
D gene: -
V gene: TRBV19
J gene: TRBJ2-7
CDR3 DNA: TGTGCCAGTAGCCACCGGGACGTGTACGAGCAGTACTTC
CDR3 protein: CASSHRDVYEQYF

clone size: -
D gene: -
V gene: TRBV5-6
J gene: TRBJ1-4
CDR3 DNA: TGTGCCAGCAGCTTGGCAGGGCGTTTAGACCTGTTTTTT
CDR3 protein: CASSLAGRLDLFF

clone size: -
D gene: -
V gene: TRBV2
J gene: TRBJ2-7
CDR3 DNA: TGTGCCAGCAGTGATTGGGGTCGGGCGAGCTACGAGCAGTACTTC
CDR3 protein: CASSDWGRASYEQYF

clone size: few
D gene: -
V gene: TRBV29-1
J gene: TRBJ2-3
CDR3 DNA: TGCAGCGCTGCGTTGCAGGTCACAGATACGCAGTATTTT
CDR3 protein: CSAALQVTDTQYF

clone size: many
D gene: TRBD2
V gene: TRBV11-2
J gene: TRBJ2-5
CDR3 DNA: TGTGCCAGCAGCTTAGGAGTAGCGGGGGGGGAGACCCAGTACTTC
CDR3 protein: CASSLGVAGGETQYF

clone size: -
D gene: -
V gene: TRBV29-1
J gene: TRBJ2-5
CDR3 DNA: TGCAGCGTTGATCGGGGAGGGGGACCCTCAGGGGAGACCCCGTACTTC
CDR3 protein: CSVDRGGGPSGETPYF

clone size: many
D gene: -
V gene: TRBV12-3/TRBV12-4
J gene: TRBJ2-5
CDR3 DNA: TGTGCCAGCAGTTTCGCGGGCAGAGAAGAGACCCAGTACTTC
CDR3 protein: CASSFAGREETQYF

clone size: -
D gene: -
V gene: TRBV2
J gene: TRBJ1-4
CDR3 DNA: TGTGCCAGCAGTGAAGGGGACTCTGTAACTAATGAAAAACTGTTTTTT
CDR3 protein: CASSEGDSVTNEKLFF

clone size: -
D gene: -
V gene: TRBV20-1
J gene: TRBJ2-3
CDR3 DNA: TGCAGTGCTAACCCCCAGGCCTCCACAGATACGCAGTATTTT
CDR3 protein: CSANPQASTDTQYF

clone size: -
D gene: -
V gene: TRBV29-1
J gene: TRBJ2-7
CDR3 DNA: TGCAGCGTTCGGCGGGGTGACCCCTGCGAGCAGTACTTC
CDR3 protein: CSVRRGDPCEQYF

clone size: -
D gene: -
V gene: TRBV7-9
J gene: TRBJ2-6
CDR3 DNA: TGTGCCAGCAGCTTAGCGCACGGAGGGACTGGGGCCAACGTCCTGACTTTC
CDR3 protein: CASSLAHGGTGANVLTF

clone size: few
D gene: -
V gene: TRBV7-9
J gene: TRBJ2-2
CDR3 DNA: TGTGCCAGCAGTTTCGACAGGTTGAACACCGGGGAGCTGTTTTTT
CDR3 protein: CASSFDRLNTGELFF

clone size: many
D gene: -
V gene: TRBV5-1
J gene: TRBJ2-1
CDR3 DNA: TGCGCCAGCAGCTTGAGAAGCGGAAACAATGAGCAGTTCTTC
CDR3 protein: CASSLRSGNNEQFF

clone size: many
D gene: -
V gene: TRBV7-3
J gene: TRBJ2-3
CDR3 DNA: TGTGCCAGTGCTCAAAGGGGCAGTAGCACAGATACGCAGTATTTT
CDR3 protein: CASAQRGSSTDTQYF

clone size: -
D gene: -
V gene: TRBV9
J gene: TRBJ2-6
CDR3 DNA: TGTGCCAGCAGCAGAGCCCTCTCTGGGGCCAACGTCCTGACTTTC
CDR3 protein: CASSRALSGANVLTF

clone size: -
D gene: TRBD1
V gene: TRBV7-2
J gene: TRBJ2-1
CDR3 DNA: TGTGCCAGCAGCTCCGACAGGGCAGCCTACAATGAGCAGTTCTTC
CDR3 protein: CASSSDRAAYNEQFF

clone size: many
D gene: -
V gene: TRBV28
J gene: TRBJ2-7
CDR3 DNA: TGTGCCAGCAGTTACGGGGAAGGCGAGCAGTACTTC
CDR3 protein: CASSYGEGEQYF

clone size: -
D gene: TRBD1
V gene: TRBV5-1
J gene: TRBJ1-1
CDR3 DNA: TGCGCCAGCAGCTTCCGGACAGGGGGCATGAACACTGAAGCTTTCTTT
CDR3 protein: CASSFRTGGMNTEAFF